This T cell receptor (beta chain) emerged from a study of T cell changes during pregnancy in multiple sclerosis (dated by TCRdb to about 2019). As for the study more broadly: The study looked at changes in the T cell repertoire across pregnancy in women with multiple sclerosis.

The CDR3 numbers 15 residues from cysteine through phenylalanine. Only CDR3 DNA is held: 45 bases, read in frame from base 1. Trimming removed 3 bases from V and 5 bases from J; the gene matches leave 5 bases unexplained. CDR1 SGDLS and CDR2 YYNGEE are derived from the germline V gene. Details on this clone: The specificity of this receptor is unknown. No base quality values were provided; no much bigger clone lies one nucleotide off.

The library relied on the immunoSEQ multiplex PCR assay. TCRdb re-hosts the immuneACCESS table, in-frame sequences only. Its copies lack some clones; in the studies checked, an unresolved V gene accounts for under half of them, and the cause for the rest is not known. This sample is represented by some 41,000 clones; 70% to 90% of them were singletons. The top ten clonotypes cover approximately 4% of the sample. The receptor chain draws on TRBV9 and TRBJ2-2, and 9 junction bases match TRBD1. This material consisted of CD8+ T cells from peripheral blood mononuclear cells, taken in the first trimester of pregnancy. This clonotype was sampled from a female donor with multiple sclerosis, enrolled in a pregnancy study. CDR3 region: CASSATGGATGELFF. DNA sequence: TGTGCCAGCAGCGCCACAGGGGGCGCGACCGGGGAGCTGTTTTTT.